The present T cell receptor beta chain was sequenced within a study of shared clonotypes between healthy human individuals. Method: immunoSEQ multiplex PCR; TCRdb's copy keeps in-frame clones and lacks some. The repertoire has fewer than 600,000 clones, about 74% of them found once; the top ten carry around 13%. Sequenced input: PBMCs. This sequence originates from a middle-aged woman in good health. Some clones in this sample may be carry-over from other donors' samples.

CDR3 nucleotide sequence: TGTGCCAGCAGTAAGATAGCGGGAGTTCGAACAGATACGCAGTATTTT. This gives the protein CASSKIAGVRTDTQYF. This chain links TRBV27 with TRBJ2-3; TRBD2 matches 9 bases. The CDR3 totals 16 residues. Looked up from germline, CDR1 is MNHEY and CDR2 is SMNVEV (reference sequence). V trimming: 5 bases; J trimming: 3 bases; junction bases outside the gene matches: 9.